A selection of T cell receptor beta chains follows, all from one sample in a study of Graves' ophthalmopathy and Graves' hyperthyroidism. A single record per CDR3 protein comes from TCRdb applying MiXCR to the multiplex PCR reads. The table includes around 600,000 distinct CDR3 sequences, about 38% detected once. Sequenced material: peripheral blood. The source of these receptors is an adult man with Graves' ophthalmopathy. The CDR3 runs from the conserved cysteine through the conserved F or W. D genes are given only for firm matches. Some rows mark clone size as missing; the rest say once, few, many or name a class of expanded clone.

D: NA
size: many
V: TRBV7-9
J: TRBJ2-7
DNA: TGTGCCAGCAGCCCTTCGGAGACCTACTACGAGCAGTACTTC
CDR3: CASSPSETYYEQYF

D: TRBD1
size: NA
V: TRBV5-1
J: TRBJ2-7
DNA: TGCGCCAGCAGCTTGGCCGGGACAGGGGGCGAGCAGTACTTC
CDR3: CASSLAGTGGEQYF

D: TRBD1
size: NA
V: TRBV7-9
J: TRBJ2-7
DNA: TGTGCCAGCAGCTTAGCAGGACAGGGGGTGTCGGAGCAGTACTTC
CDR3: CASSLAGQGVSEQYF

D: NA
size: NA
V: TRBV7-2
J: TRBJ1-5
DNA: TGTGCCAGCAGCTTCGGCGAGGGTGGTGGGCAGCCCCAGCATTTT
CDR3: CASSFGEGGGQPQHF

D: TRBD1
size: NA
V: TRBV5-1
J: TRBJ2-5
DNA: TGCGCCAGCAACCCGACAGGGGGCATGGAGACCCAGTACTTC
CDR3: CASNPTGGMETQYF

D: NA
size: many
V: TRBV6-6
J: TRBJ2-5
DNA: TGTGCCAGCAGTTACGAGAAAGAGACCCAGTACTTC
CDR3: CASSYEKETQYF

D: TRBD2
size: many
V: TRBV5-6
J: TRBJ2-5
DNA: TGTGCCAGCAGCTTGGTATCTCGCGGGAGGGGAGAGACCCAGTACTTC
CDR3: CASSLVSRGRGETQYF

D: TRBD2
size: few
V: TRBV7-2
J: TRBJ2-3
DNA: TGTGCCAGCAGTTTAGCGGGGGCTAGCACAGATACGCAGTATTTT
CDR3: CASSLAGASTDTQYF

D: NA
size: many
V: TRBV11-2
J: TRBJ1-6
DNA: TGTGCCAGCAGCGTAGGACGGGGGAATTCACCCCTCCACTTT
CDR3: CASSVGRGNSPLHF

D: TRBD1
size: NA
V: TRBV2
J: TRBJ1-6
DNA: TGCGCCAGCAGCCTCCGGACAGGGGAAAATAATTCACCCCTCCACTTT
CDR3: CASSLRTGENNSPLHF

D: NA
size: many
V: TRBV20-1
J: TRBJ2-5
DNA: TGCAGTGCTAGATCCGGACCTGGGGAGACCCAGTACTTC
CDR3: CSARSGPGETQYF

D: NA
size: NA
V: TRBV11-1
J: TRBJ2-6
DNA: TGTGCCAGCAGCCATCATGGCGGGGCCAACGTCCTGACTTTC
CDR3: CASSHHGGANVLTF

D: TRBD2
size: many
V: TRBV11-2
J: TRBJ2-5
DNA: TGTGCCAGCAGCCGAACCTCCTTGGGGGGGGAGACCCAGTACTTC
CDR3: CASSRTSLGGETQYF

D: NA
size: NA
V: TRBV25-1
J: TRBJ1-3
DNA: TGTGCCAGCAGGGGGGGTGTAGTAAGGGACACCATATATTTT
CDR3: CASRGGVVRDTIYF

D: TRBD2
size: NA
V: TRBV7-2
J: TRBJ2-7
DNA: TGTGCCAGCAGCCAACAAGCGGGACCATACGAGCAGTACTTC
CDR3: CASSQQAGPYEQYF

D: TRBD1
size: many
V: TRBV7-2
J: TRBJ2-5
DNA: TGTGCCAGCAGCTTAGTATCGACAGGGGGCCTGGAGACCCAGTACTTC
CDR3: CASSLVSTGGLETQYF

D: NA
size: many
V: TRBV29-1
J: TRBJ1-2
DNA: TGCAGCGTCGGCCCCTCTCGGACAGACCTAAATGGCTACACCTTC
CDR3: CSVGPSRTDLNGYTF